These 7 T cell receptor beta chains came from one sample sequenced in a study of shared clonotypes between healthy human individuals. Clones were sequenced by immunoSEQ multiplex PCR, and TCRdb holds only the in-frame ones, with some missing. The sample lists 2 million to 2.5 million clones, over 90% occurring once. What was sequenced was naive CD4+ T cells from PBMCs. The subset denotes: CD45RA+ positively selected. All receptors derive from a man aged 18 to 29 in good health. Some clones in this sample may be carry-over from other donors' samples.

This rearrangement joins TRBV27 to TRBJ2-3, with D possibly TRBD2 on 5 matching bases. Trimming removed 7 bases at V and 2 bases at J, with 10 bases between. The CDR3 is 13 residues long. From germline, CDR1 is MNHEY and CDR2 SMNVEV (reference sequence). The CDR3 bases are TGTGCCAGCAAAGGACTCATCACAGATACGCAGTATTTT. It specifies CASKGLITDTQYF.

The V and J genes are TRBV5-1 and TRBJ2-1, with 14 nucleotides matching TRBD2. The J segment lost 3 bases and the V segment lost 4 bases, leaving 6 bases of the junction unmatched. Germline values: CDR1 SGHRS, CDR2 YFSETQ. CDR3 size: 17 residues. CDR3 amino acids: CASSTGLAGANYNEQFF. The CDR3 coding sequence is TGCGCCAGCAGCACGGGACTAGCGGGAGCGAACTACAATGAGCAGTTCTTC.

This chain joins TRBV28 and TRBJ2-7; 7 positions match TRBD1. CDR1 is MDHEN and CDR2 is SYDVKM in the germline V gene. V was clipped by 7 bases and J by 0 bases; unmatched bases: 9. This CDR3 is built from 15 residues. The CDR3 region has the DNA TGTGCCAGCACTAAAACAGGGGCCCTCTCCTACGAGCAGTACTTC. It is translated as CASTKTGALSYEQYF.

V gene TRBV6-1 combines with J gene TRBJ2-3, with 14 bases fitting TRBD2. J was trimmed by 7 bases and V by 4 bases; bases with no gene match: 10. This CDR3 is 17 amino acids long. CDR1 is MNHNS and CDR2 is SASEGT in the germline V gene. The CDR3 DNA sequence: TGTGCCAGCAGTGGGGGACTAGCGGGAGTCGGAGCGTATACGCAGTATTTT. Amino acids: CASSGGLAGVGAYTQYF.

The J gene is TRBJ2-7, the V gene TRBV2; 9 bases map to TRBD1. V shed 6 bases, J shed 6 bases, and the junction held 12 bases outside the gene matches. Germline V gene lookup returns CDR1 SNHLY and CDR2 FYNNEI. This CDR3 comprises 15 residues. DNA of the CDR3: TGTGCCAGCAGCGTACAGGGGGCCCCTACCTCCGAGCAGTACTTC. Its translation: CASSVQGAPTSEQYF.

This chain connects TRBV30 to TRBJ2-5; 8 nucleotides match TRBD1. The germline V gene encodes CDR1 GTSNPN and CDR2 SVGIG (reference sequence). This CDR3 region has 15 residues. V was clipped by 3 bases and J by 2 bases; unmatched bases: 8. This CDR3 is CAWSSGQGLQETQYF. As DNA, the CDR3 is TGTGCCTGGAGCAGCGGACAGGGCCTTCAAGAGACCCAGTACTTC.

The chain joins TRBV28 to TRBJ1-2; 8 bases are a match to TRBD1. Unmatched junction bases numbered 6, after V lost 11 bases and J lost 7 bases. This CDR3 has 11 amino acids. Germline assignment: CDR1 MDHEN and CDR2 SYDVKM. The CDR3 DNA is TGTGCCTCGGACAGGGCAGGTGGCTACACCTTC. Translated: CASDRAGGYTF.